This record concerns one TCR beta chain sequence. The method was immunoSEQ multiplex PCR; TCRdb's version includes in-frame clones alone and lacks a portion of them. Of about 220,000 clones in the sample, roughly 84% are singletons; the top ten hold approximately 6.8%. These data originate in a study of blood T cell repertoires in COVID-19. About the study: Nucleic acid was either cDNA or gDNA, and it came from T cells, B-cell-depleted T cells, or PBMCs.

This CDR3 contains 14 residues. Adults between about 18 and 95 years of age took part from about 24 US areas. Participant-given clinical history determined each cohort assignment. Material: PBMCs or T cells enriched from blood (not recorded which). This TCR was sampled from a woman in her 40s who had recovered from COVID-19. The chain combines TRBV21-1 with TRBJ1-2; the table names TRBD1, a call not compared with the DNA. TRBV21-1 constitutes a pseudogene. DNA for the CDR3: TGTGCCAGCAGCAGGGACAGAGGTGGAGGTGGCTACACCTTC. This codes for CASSRDRGGGGYTF.